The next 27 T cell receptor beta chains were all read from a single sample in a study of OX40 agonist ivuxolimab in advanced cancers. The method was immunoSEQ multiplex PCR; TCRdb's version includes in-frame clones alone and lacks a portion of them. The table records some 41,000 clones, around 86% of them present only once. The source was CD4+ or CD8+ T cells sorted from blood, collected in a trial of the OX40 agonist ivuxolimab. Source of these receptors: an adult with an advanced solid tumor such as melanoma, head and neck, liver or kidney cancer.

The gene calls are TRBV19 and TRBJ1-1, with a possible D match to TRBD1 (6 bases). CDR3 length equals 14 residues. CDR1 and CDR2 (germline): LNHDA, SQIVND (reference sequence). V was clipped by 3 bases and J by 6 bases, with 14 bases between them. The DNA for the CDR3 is TGTGCCAGTAGTATTCGGGGGACACAGTCTGAAGCTTTCTTT. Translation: CASSIRGTQSEAFF.

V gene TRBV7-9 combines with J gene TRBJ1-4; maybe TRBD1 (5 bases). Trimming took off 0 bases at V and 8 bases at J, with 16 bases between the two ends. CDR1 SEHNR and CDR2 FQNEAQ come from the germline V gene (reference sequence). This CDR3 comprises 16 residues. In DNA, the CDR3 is TGTGCCAGCAGCTTAGCTCGTGGGGCAGGACGAGAAAAACTGTTTTTT. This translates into CASSLARGAGREKLFF.

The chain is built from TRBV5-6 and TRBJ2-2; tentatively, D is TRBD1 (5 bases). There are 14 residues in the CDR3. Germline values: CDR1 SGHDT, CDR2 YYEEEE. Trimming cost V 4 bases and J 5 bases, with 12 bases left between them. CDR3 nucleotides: TGTGCCAGCAGCCCCAGGGTAGGGACCGGGGAGCTGTTTTTT. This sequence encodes CASSPRVGTGELFF. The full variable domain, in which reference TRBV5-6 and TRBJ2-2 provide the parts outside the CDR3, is DAGVTQSPTHLIKTRGQQVTLRCSPKSGHDTVSWYQQALGQGPQFIFQYYEEEERQRGNFPDRFSGHQFPNYSSELNVNALLLGDSALYLCASSPRVGTGELFFGEGSRLTVL.

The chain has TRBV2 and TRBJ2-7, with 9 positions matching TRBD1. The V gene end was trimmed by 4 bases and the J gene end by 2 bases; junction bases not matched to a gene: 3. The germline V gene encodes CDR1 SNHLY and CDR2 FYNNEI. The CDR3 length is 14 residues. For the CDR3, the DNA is TGTGCCAGCAGTGGGGACAGGGTGGCCTACGAGCAGTACTTC. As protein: CASSGDRVAYEQYF.

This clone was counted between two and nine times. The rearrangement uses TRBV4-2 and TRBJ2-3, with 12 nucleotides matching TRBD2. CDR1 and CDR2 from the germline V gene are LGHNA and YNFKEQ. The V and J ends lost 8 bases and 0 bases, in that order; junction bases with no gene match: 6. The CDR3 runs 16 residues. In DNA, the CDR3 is TGTGCCAGCTCCCTAGCGGGGGGGCGGAGCACAGATACGCAGTATTTT. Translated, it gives CASSLAGGRSTDTQYF.

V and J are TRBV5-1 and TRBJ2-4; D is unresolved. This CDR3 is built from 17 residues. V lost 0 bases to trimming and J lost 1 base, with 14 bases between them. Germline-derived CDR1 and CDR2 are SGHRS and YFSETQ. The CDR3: CASSLATDGKAKNIQYF. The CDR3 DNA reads TGCGCCAGCAGCTTGGCCACGGATGGGAAGGCCAAAAACATTCAGTACTTC.

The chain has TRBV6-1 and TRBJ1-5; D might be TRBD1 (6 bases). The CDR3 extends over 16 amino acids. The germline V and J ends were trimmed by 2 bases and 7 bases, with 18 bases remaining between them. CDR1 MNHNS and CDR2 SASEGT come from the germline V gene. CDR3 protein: CASSETYREARQPQHF. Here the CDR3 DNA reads TGTGCCAGCAGTGAAACCTACAGGGAAGCGCGCCAGCCCCAGCATTTT.

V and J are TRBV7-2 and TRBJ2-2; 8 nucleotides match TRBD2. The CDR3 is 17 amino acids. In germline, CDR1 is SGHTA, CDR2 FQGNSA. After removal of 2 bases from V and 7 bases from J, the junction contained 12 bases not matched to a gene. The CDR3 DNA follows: TGTGCCAGCAGCTTAACCTTCGAGCGGGGGATCGGCGGGGAGCTGTTTTTT. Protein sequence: CASSLTFERGIGGELFF.

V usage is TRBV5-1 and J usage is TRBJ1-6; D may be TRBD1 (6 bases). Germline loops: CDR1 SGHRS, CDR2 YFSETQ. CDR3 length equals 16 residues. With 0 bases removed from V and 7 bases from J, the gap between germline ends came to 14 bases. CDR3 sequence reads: CASSLGARGTNSPLHF. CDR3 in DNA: TGCGCCAGCAGCTTGGGAGCCAGGGGTACGAATTCACCCCTCCACTTT.

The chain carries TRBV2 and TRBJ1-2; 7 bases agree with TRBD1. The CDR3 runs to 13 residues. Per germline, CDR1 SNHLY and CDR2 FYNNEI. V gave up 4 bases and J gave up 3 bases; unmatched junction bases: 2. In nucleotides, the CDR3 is TGTGCCAGCAGTGCGGGACAGTACTATGGCTACACCTTC. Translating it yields CASSAGQYYGYTF.

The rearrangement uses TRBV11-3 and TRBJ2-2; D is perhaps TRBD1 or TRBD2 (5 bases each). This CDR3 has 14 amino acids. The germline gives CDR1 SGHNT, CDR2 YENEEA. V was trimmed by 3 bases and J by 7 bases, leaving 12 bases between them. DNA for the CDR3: TGTGCCAGCAGCTTCCGCGAGGGGATCGGGGAGCTGTTTTTT. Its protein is CASSFREGIGELFF.

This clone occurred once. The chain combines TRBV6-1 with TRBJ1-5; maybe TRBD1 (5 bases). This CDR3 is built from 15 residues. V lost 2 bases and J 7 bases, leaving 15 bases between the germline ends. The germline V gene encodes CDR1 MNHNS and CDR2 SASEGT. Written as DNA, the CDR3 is TGTGCCAGCAGTGAACGGGGCGGGGGAGGCCAGCCCCAGCATTTT. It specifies CASSERGGGGQPQHF.

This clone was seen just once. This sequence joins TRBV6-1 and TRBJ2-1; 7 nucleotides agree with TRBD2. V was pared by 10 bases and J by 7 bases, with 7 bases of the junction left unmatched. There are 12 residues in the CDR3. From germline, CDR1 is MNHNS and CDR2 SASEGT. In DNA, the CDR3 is TGTGCCACCACCTGGGGAGGGAATGAGCAGTTCTTC. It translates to CATTWGGNEQFF.

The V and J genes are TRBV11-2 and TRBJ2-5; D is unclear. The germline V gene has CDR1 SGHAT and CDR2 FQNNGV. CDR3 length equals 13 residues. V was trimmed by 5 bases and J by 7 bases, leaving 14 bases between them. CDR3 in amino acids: CASSPEVSGTQYF. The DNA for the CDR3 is TGTGCCAGCAGCCCTGAGGTGTCCGGGACCCAGTACTTC.

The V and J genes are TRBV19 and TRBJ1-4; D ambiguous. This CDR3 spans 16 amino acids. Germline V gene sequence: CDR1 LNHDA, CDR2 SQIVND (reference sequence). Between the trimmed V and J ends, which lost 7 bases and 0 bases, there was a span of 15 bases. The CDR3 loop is CASTWSRYATNEKLFF. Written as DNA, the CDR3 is TGTGCCAGTACCTGGTCTCGTTATGCAACTAATGAAAAACTGTTTTTT. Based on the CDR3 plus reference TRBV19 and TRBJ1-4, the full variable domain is DGGITQSPKYLFRKEGQNVTLSCEQNLNHDAMYWYRQDPGQGLRLIYYSQIVNDFQKGDIAEGYSVSREKKESFPLTVTSAQKNPTAFYLCASTWSRYATNEKLFFGSGTQLSVL.

The CDR3: CASSYRDRGAPFF. The CDR3 DNA reads as TGTGCCAGCAGTTACAGGGACAGGGGTGCCCCTTTCTTT. The rearrangement uses TRBV6-5 and TRBJ1-1, with TRBD1 identical over 10 bases. Losses at the gene ends were 2 bases for V and 12 bases for J; bases not matched to a gene: 6. CDR1 and CDR2 (germline): MNHEY, SVGAGI. CDR3 length equals 13 residues.

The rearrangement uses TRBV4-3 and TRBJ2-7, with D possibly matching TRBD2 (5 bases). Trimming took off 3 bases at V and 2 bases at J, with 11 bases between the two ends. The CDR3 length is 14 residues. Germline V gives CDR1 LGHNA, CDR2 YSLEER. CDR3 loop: CASSHPGGTYEQYF. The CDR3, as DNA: TGCGCCAGCAGCCACCCTGGAGGCACCTACGAGCAGTACTTC.

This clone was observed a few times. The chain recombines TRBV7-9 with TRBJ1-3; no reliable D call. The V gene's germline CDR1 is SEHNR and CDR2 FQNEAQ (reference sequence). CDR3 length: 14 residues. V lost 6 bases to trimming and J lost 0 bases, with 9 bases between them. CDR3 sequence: CASRVLGSGNTIYF. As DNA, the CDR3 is TGTGCCAGCAGGGTTCTTGGCTCTGGAAACACCATATATTTT.

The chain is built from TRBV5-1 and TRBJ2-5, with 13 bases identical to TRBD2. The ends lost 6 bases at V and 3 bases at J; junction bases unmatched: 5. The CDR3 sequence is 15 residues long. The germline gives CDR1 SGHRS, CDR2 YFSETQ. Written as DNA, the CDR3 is TGCGCCAGCACGACGACTAGCGGGGGGAAAGAGACCCAGTACTTC. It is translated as CASTTTSGGKETQYF.

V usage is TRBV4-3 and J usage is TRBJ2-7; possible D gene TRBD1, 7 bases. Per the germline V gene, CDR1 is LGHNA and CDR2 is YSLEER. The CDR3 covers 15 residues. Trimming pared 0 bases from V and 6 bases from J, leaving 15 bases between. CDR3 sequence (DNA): TGCGCCAGCAGCCAAGACGGCAGGGGGGTCTCCGAGCAGTACTTC. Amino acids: CASSQDGRGVSEQYF.

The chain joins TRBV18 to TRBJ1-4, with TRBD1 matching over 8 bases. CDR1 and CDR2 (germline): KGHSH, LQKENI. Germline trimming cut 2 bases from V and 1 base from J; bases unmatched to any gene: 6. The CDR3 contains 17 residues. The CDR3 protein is CASSPSQGAGTNEKLFF. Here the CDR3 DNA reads TGTGCCAGCTCACCATCTCAGGGGGCAGGAACTAATGAAAAACTGTTTTTT. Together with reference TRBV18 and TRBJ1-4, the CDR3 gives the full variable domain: NAGVMQNPRHLVRRRGQEARLRCSPMKGHSHVYWYRQLPEEGLKFMVYLQKENIIDESGMPKERFSAEFPKEGPSILRIQQVVRGDSAAYFCASSPSQGAGTNEKLFFGSGTQLSVL.

CDR3 amino acids: CASRHHEVSPNQPQHF. CDR3 sequence (DNA): TGTGCCAGCAGGCATCATGAGGTCTCCCCCAATCAGCCCCAGCATTTT. The chain combines TRBV6-6 with TRBJ1-5; D is uncertain. The V end was cut by 6 bases, the J end by 3 bases, with 18 bases between. Germline loops: CDR1 MNHNY, CDR2 SVGAGI (reference sequence). The CDR3 sequence is 16 residues long.

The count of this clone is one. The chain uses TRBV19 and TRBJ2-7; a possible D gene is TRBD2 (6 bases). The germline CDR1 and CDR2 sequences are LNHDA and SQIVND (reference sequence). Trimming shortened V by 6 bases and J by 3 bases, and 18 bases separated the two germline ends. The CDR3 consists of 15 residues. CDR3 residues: CASRVAVRGGYEQYF. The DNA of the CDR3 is TGTGCCAGTAGGGTAGCCGTGCGGGGAGGCTACGAGCAGTACTTC.

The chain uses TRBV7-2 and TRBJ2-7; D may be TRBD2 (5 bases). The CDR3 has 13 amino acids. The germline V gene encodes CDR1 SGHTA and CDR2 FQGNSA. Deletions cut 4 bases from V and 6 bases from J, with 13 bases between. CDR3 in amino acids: CASSSPTRGEQYF. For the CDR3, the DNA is TGTGCCAGCAGCTCTCCGACCCGGGGCGAGCAGTACTTC.

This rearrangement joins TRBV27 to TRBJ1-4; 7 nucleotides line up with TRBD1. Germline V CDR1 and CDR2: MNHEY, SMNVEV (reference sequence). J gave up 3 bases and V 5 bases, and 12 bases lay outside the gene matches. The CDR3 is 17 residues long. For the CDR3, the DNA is TGTGCCAGCAGTCCCTTAAGGGCGACAGGGTCTAATGAAAAACTGTTTTTT. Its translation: CASSPLRATGSNEKLFF.

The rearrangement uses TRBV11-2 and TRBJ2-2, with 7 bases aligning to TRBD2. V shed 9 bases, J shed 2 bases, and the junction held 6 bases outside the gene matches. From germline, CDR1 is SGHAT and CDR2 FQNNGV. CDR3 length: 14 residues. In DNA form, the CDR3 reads TGTGCCAGTCGGACTAGTTCTAACACCGGGGAGCTGTTTTTT. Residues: CASRTSSNTGELFF.

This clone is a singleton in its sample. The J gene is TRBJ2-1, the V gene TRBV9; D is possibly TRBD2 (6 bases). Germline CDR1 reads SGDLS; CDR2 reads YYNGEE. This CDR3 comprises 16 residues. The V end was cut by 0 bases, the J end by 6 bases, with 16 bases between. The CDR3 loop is CASSVGERALANEQFF. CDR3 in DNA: TGTGCCAGCAGCGTAGGTGAGCGGGCTCTGGCCAATGAGCAGTTCTTC.